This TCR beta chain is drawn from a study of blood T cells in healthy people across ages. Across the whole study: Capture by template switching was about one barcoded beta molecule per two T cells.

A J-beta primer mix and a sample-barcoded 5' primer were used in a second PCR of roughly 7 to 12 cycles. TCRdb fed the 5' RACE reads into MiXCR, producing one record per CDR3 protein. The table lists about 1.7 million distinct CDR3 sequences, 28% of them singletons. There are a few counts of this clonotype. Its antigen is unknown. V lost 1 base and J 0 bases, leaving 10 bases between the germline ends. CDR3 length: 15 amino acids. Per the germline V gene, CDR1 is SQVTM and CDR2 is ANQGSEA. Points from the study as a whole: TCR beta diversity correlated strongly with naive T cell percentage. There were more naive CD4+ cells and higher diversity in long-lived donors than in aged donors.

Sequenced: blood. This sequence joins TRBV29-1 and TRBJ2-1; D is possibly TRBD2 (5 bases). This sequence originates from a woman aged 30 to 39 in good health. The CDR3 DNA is TGCAGCGTTGAAGGGTGGGAGAGCTCCTACAATGAGCAGTTCTTC. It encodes CSVEGWESSYNEQFF.